A single sample gave rise to the 9 T cell receptor beta chains below, sequenced in a study of T cell repertoires in cytomegalovirus infection. TCRdb re-called the reads through MiXCR, storing one row per CDR3 protein. Of some 300,000 distinct CDR3 sequences listed, roughly 9.3% were seen once; the top ten hold 2% to 3%. What was sequenced was PBMCs. These receptors were taken from a human donor in good health (CMV status not recorded). Some clones in this sample may be carry-over from other donors' samples.

This chain uses TRBV5-1 with TRBJ2-1; 10 nucleotides agree with TRBD2. CDR1 SGHRS and CDR2 YFSETQ come from the germline V gene. The V gene end was trimmed by 6 bases and the J gene end by 7 bases; junction bases not matched to a gene: 10. The CDR3 spans 15 residues. The chain's CDR3 is CASKYSGGITNEQFF. In nucleotides, the CDR3 is TGCGCCAGCAAATATAGCGGGGGGATTACAAATGAGCAGTTCTTC.

The sample holds many counts of this clonotype. The V gene is TRBV7-9, the J gene TRBJ1-1, with D maybe TRBD1 (6 bases). V was clipped by 1 base and J by 6 bases, with 9 bases between them. CDR1 is SEHNR, CDR2 FQNEAQ, per germline (reference sequence). The CDR3 contains 13 residues. The CDR3 DNA sequence: TGTGCCAGCAGCTTAGGGAGGGGGGCTGAAGCTTTCTTT. Protein sequence: CASSLGRGAEAFF.

The genes are TRBV20-1 and TRBJ1-2; no firm D call. The CDR3 length is 17 residues. CDR1 and CDR2 (germline): DFQATT, SNEGSKA (reference sequence). The ends were cut back, 0 bases at V and 2 bases at J, with 19 bases in the middle. The CDR3 DNA reads TGCAGTGCTAGAGATGCGGCGGGCGTCGGACGCAACTATGGCTACACCTTC. It is translated as CSARDAAGVGRNYGYTF.

This clonotype has more than one count but fewer than ten. The rearrangement links TRBV24-1 to TRBJ2-1; 7 positions agree with TRBD1. Germline CDR1 KGHDR, CDR2 SFDVKD. V shed 4 bases, J shed 9 bases, and the junction held 5 bases outside the gene matches. The CDR3 length is 13 residues. CDR3 loop: CATSEAGTAEQFF. The CDR3 nucleotides are TGTGCCACCAGTGAGGCCGGGACAGCTGAGCAGTTCTTC.

The sample holds many counts of this clonotype. V is TRBV10-3 and J is TRBJ2-7; 8 positions match TRBD2. The V segment lost 2 bases and the J segment 2 bases; nucleotides outside the gene matches: 5. CDR3 length equals 15 residues. Germline V gene lookup returns CDR1 ENHRY and CDR2 SYGVKD. Here the CDR3 reads CAISESGGPTYEQYF. DNA of the CDR3: TGTGCCATCAGTGAGAGCGGGGGCCCTACCTACGAGCAGTACTTC.

This clonotype has more than one count but fewer than ten. DNA of the CDR3: TGTGCCAGCAGTGCGGGGCCACATAGCACAGATACGCAGTATTTT. Translating it yields CASSAGPHSTDTQYF. V and J are TRBV2 and TRBJ2-3; D possibly matches TRBD1 or TRBD2 (5 bases each). This CDR3 has 15 amino acids. Germline-derived CDR1 and CDR2 are SNHLY and FYNNEI. Trimming took 4 bases from V and 0 from J, leaving 11 bases between them.

This clonotype has ten or more counts. The chain combines TRBV7-9 with TRBJ2-2, with TRBD1 matching 7 bases. Germline CDR1 reads SEHNR; CDR2 reads FQNEAQ (reference sequence). Trimming cost V 5 bases and J 4 bases; bases outside gene matches: 4. The CDR3 covers 14 residues. DNA for the CDR3: TGTGCCAGCAGCCCGGGACAGCCCACCGGGGAGCTGTTTTTT. Protein sequence: CASSPGQPTGELFF.

This clonotype was detected many times. The chain combines TRBV2 with TRBJ1-5; D gene ambiguous. Germline loops: CDR1 SNHLY, CDR2 FYNNEI. V dropped 7 bases and J dropped 2 bases, with 12 bases sitting between them. This CDR3 has 14 amino acids. CDR3 loop: CASKIAGGNQPQHF. In DNA, the CDR3 is TGTGCCAGCAAAATTGCAGGAGGCAATCAGCCCCAGCATTTT.

The table lists this clonotype with many counts. This chain connects TRBV15 to TRBJ2-1; 8 nucleotides align to TRBD2. V shed 3 bases and J 6 bases; nucleotides not matched to a gene: 10. The germline V gene encodes CDR1 LNHNV and CDR2 YYDKDF (reference sequence). The CDR3 totals 16 residues. The CDR3 here is CATSSDKRRGANEQFF. CDR3 nucleotides: TGTGCCACCAGCAGTGACAAGAGGCGGGGGGCCAATGAGCAGTTCTTC.